The clone carrying this T cell receptor beta chain was observed many times. These data come from a study of early T cells in non-severe SARS-CoV-2 infection. About the research overall: RNA in bulk from unsorted whole blood was sequenced, and chains were unpaired.

TCRdb passed the 5' RACE reads through MiXCR, listing each CDR3 protein once. Of approximately 79,000 distinct CDR3 sequences listed, 13% are singletons. V was cut by 5 bases and J by 0 bases, with 12 bases left in between. The germline V gene has CDR1 MDHEN and CDR2 SYDVKM. The CDR3 length is 15 residues. The chain employs TRBV28 and TRBJ2-3, with D uncertain. The clonotype was recovered from an adult who was a healthcare worker with PCR-confirmed SARS-CoV-2 infection or an uninfected control (not recorded which). The sample comprised whole blood. The CDR3 nucleotides are TGTGCCAGCAGTCCCGCAAGTGCTAGCACAGATACGCAGTATTTT. The encoded protein is CASSPASASTDTQYF.